Shown below are 20 T cell receptor beta chains from a single sample sequenced in a study of OX40 agonist ivuxolimab in advanced cancers. Assay used: immunoSEQ multiplex PCR; TCRdb lists only in-frame clones, some missing. The data show 90,000 to 130,000 clones, with 85% to 95% seen just once and approximately 0.69% held by the top ten. The material was CD4+ or CD8+ T cells sorted from blood, obtained in a trial of the OX40 agonist ivuxolimab. The receptor set was obtained from an adult with an advanced solid tumor such as melanoma, head and neck, liver or kidney cancer.

The table lists this clone with a few counts. The chain recombines TRBV7-9 with TRBJ2-1; 12 bases line up with TRBD2. Per germline, CDR1 SEHNR and CDR2 FQNEAQ (reference sequence). This CDR3 has 15 amino acids. Trimming at V came to 5 bases and at J to 6 bases, leaving 5 bases not matched to a gene. CDR3 sequence (DNA): TGTGCCAGCAGCCTACTAGCGGGGGGCCCCAATGAGCAGTTCTTC. Protein: CASSLLAGGPNEQFF.

This chain links TRBV9 with TRBJ2-2, with D possibly matching TRBD2 (6 bases). The length of the CDR3 is 17 residues. CDR1 SGDLS and CDR2 YYNGEE come from the germline V gene. Trimming took off 0 bases at V and 0 bases at J, with 12 bases between the two ends. CDR3 loop: CASSVVGGTANTGELFF. In DNA form, the CDR3 reads TGTGCCAGCAGCGTAGTGGGCGGGACCGCGAACACCGGGGAGCTGTTTTTT. Combining the CDR3 with reference TRBV9 and TRBJ2-2 gives the whole variable domain DSGVTQTPKHLITATGQRVTLRCSPRSGDLSVYWYQQSLDQGLQFLIQYYNGEERAKGNILERFSAQQFPDLHSELNLSSLELGDSALYFCASSVVGGTANTGELFFGEGSRLTVL.

The chain joins TRBV25-1 to TRBJ2-7, with 7 nucleotides matching TRBD2. J gave up 6 bases and V 0 bases, and 14 bases lay outside the gene matches. The length of the CDR3 is 17 residues. Germline V gene data show CDR1 as MGHDK and CDR2 as SYGVNS. The CDR3 sequence is CASSEYGWSAGEGEQYF. Written as DNA, the CDR3 is TGTGCCAGCAGTGAATATGGGTGGAGCGCGGGAGAGGGCGAGCAGTACTTC.

The V gene is TRBV18, the J gene TRBJ2-3; D is possibly TRBD1 (6 bases). V shed 2 bases and J shed 3 bases, with 15 bases lying between them. This CDR3 has 16 amino acids. Looked up from germline, CDR1 is KGHSH and CDR2 is LQKENI. This chain's CDR3 is CASSPNSGEGTDTQYF. CDR3 bases: TGTGCCAGCTCACCAAACTCAGGGGAAGGGACAGATACGCAGTATTTT.

V usage is TRBV7-2 and J usage is TRBJ2-5; 13 bases agree with TRBD2. CDR3 length equals 17 residues. CDR1 is SGHTA and CDR2 is FQGNSA in the germline V gene. Unmatched junction bases numbered 11, after V lost 5 bases and J lost 5 bases. The CDR3 spells CASSPPTSGGAGETQYF. CDR3 sequence (DNA): TGTGCCAGCAGCCCCCCCACTAGCGGGGGGGCCGGGGAGACCCAGTACTTC. Full variable domain (missing parts from reference TRBV7-2 and TRBJ2-5): GAGVSQSPSNKVTEKGKDVELRCDPISGHTALYWYRQSLGQGLEFLIYFQGNSAPDKSGLPSDRFSAERTGGSVSTLTIQRTQQEDSAVYLCASSPPTSGGAGETQYFGPGTRLLVL.

For the CDR3, the DNA is TGCGCCAGCAGCGATGGGACAGCTAATGAAAAACTGTTTTTT. Translated: CASSDGTANEKLFF. This chain connects TRBV10-1 to TRBJ1-4, with 7 nucleotides matching TRBD1. This CDR3 contains 14 residues. Germline-derived CDR1 and CDR2 are WNHNN and SYGVQD (reference sequence). J lost 3 bases, V lost 6 bases, and 4 bases had no gene match.

The V and J genes are TRBV6-1 and TRBJ2-1, with 7 bases matching TRBD2. Per germline, CDR1 MNHNS and CDR2 SASEGT. This CDR3 has 15 amino acids. V dropped 1 base and J dropped 9; count of bases not matched to a gene: 9. CDR3 DNA: TGTGCCAGCAGTGAAGGACCCGCCCCGGGAGGTGAGCAGTTCTTC. Encoded protein: CASSEGPAPGGEQFF.

This chain joins TRBV5-6 and TRBJ1-1, with TRBD1 identical over 8 bases. Trimming took 3 bases from V and 11 from J; bases not matched to a gene: 9. The CDR3 runs to 13 residues. The V gene's germline CDR1 is SGHDT and CDR2 YYEEEE. In nucleotides, the CDR3 is TGTGCCAGCAGCTCGGACAGGGCTCAGCGGGCTTTCTTT. It translates to CASSSDRAQRAFF.

J is TRBJ2-3 and V is TRBV15, with 9 bases fitting TRBD2. Trimming took 4 bases from V and 3 from J; bases not matched to a gene: 5. The CDR3 spans 15 residues. Per germline, CDR1 LNHNV and CDR2 YYDKDF (reference sequence). CDR3: CATSKLAGRTDTQYF. The CDR3 DNA sequence: TGTGCCACCAGCAAGCTAGCGGGGAGAACAGATACGCAGTATTTT.

The gene calls are TRBV6-4 and TRBJ2-5; TRBD2 matches 9 bases. This CDR3 has 14 residues. J was trimmed by 2 bases and V by 7 bases; bases with no gene match: 5. In germline, CDR1 is MRHNA, CDR2 SNTAGT. The CDR3 DNA reads TGTGCCAGCACGAGACTAGCGGATCAAGAGACCCAGTACTTC. Translated, it gives CASTRLADQETQYF.

This chain joins TRBV5-1 and TRBJ1-4, with a weak D call TRBD1 (5 bases). The V gene's germline CDR1 is SGHRS and CDR2 YFSETQ. Trimming took 4 bases from V and 5 from J, leaving 12 bases between them. The CDR3 is 14 residues long. The CDR3 nucleotides read TGCGCCAGCAGCGCCGACAGCCACAATGAAAAACTGTTTTTT. This sequence encodes CASSADSHNEKLFF. Using reference TRBV5-1 and TRBJ1-4 for the parts outside the CDR3, the full variable domain is KAGVTQTPRYLIKTRGQQVTLSCSPISGHRSVSWYQQTPGQGLQFLFEYFSETQRNKGNFPGRFSGRQFSNSRSEMNVSTLELGDSALYLCASSADSHNEKLFFGSGTQLSVL.

The CDR3 protein is CASSLGTSVSTDTQYF. The CDR3 DNA follows: TGCGCCAGCAGCTTGGGAACTAGCGTGAGCACAGATACGCAGTATTTT. V and J are TRBV5-1 and TRBJ2-3; TRBD2 aligns across 7 bases. V dropped 0 bases and J dropped 0; count of bases not matched to a gene: 4. This CDR3 contains 16 residues. CDR1 is SGHRS and CDR2 is YFSETQ in the germline V gene.

The chain combines TRBV6-1 with TRBJ1-2; a possible D gene is TRBD1 (5 bases). The length of the CDR3 is 15 residues. The V and J ends lost 4 bases and 1 base respectively, with 13 bases between them. The germline gives CDR1 MNHNS, CDR2 SASEGT. CDR3: CASSAWDALNYGYTF. CDR3 DNA sequence: TGTGCCAGCAGTGCGTGGGACGCCCTTAACTATGGCTACACCTTC.

V is TRBV7-6 and J is TRBJ1-4; TRBD1 is a possible D gene (5 bases). The CDR3 is made up of 12 amino acids. V was trimmed by 1 base and J by 13 bases, leaving 10 bases between them. Germline V gene sequence: CDR1 SGHVS, CDR2 FNYEAQ. The CDR3 spells CASSLGSQGLFF. CDR3 nucleotides: TGTGCCAGCAGCTTAGGAAGTCAGGGACTGTTTTTT.

This chain connects TRBV5-4 to TRBJ2-1, with D perhaps TRBD2 (6 bases). V shed 3 bases and J shed 4 bases, with 17 bases lying between them. Germline loops: CDR1 SGHNT, CDR2 YYREEE (reference sequence). The CDR3 consists of 16 residues. CDR3 residues: CASSSPYGTSYNEQFF. The CDR3 bases are TGTGCCAGCAGCTCACCCTACGGGACTTCATACAATGAGCAGTTCTTC.

The chain carries TRBV5-1 and TRBJ2-7, with D maybe TRBD2 (5 bases). CDR3 length equals 15 residues. The ends were cut back, 0 bases at V and 1 base at J, with 11 bases in the middle. CDR1 and CDR2 (germline): SGHRS, YFSETQ. CDR3 coding DNA: TGCGCCAGCAGCTTGGGGGCCGGGGTATCCTACGAGCAGTACTTC. This encodes CASSLGAGVSYEQYF. Variable domain in full (rest from reference TRBV5-1 and TRBJ2-7): KAGVTQTPRYLIKTRGQQVTLSCSPISGHRSVSWYQQTPGQGLQFLFEYFSETQRNKGNFPGRFSGRQFSNSRSEMNVSTLELGDSALYLCASSLGAGVSYEQYFGPGTRLTVT.

The CDR3 DNA reads as TGCGCCAGCAGCTTGGAGCTGGGAACAGATACGCAGTATTTT. Its translation: CASSLELGTDTQYF. V and J are TRBV5-1 and TRBJ2-3; D ambiguous. V lost 0 bases and J 3 bases, leaving 8 bases between the germline ends. Germline-derived CDR1 and CDR2 are SGHRS and YFSETQ. The CDR3 contains 14 residues.

The chain is built from TRBV2 and TRBJ2-7, with D perhaps TRBD1 (6 bases). The V gene's germline CDR1 is SNHLY and CDR2 FYNNEI. V dropped 6 bases and J dropped 0 bases, with 12 bases sitting between them. This CDR3 spans 14 amino acids. CDR3 protein: CASRLGQSSYEQYF. The CDR3 DNA follows: TGTGCCAGCAGATTAGGACAGAGCTCCTACGAGCAGTACTTC.

The gene calls are TRBV5-8 and TRBJ1-5; the D is unclear. Germline V CDR1 and CDR2: SGHTS, YDEGEE. The V end was cut by 1 base, the J end by 5 bases, with 7 bases between. The CDR3 loop spans 13 amino acids. Written as DNA, the CDR3 is TGTGCCAGCAGCTTGTCGTGGGATCAGCCCCAGCATTTT. Translated: CASSLSWDQPQHF.

The chain employs TRBV2 and TRBJ2-5; a weak D match, TRBD2 (6 bases). The V gene lost 6 bases and the J gene lost 5 bases, with 19 bases spanning the gap. This CDR3 region has 15 residues. Looked up from germline, CDR1 is SNHLY and CDR2 is FYNNEI. The DNA of the CDR3 is TGTGCCAGCAGGAAATTGATCGGGGGTCAGGAGACCCAGTACTTC. Amino acids: CASRKLIGGQETQYF.